The 9 T cell receptor beta chains presented below share a single source sample, sequenced in a study of blood T cells in healthy people across ages. A second 7 to 11 cycle PCR used barcoded and J-beta primers. A single record per CDR3 protein comes from TCRdb applying MiXCR to the 5' RACE reads. The top ten clones hold about 21% of a sample with around 1,800,000 distinct CDR3 sequences, 30% to 40% of them seen once. Input material: blood. Every receptor here comes from a human donor in good health.

Notes on this clonotype: This sequence may be a read error, since a much larger clone differs from it by one base. The rearrangement uses TRBV7-6 and TRBJ1-2; a possible D gene is TRBD1 (5 bases). This CDR3 region has 14 residues. The germline CDR1 and CDR2 sequences are SGHVS and FNYEAQ. V gave up 5 bases and J gave up 6 bases, with 16 bases separating them. The CDR3 DNA is TGTGCCAGCAGCCCTGGGGACCGCCTCCATGGCTACACCTTC. It yields the protein CASSPGDRLHGYTF.

V is TRBV5-5 and J is TRBJ2-3, with D hard to call. CDR3 size: 14 residues. V gave up 3 bases and J gave up 1 base, with 9 bases separating them. Germline CDR1 and CDR2: SGHKS and YYEKEE (reference sequence). CDR3 in amino acids: CASSSETGTDTQYF. The CDR3 bases are TGTGCCAGCAGCTCGGAGACTGGCACAGATACGCAGTATTTT.

V is TRBV3-1 and J is TRBJ2-1; TRBD2 aligns across 9 bases. CDR3 length: 13 residues. Germline CDR1 reads LGHDT; CDR2 reads YNNKEL (reference sequence). V lost 1 base, J lost 10 bases, and 2 bases stayed unmatched. The CDR3 bases are TGTGCCAGCAGCCAAGGGACTAGCGTAGAGCAGTTCTTC. As protein: CASSQGTSVEQFF.

CDR3 in DNA: TGTGCCAGCTCACCAGGAGCGGGCCGGTCCGAGCAGTACTTC. Amino acid sequence: CASSPGAGRSEQYF. This sequence joins TRBV18 and TRBJ2-7; maybe TRBD2 (6 bases). There are 14 residues in the CDR3. Germline CDR1 KGHSH, CDR2 LQKENI. Trimming left V 2 bases short and J 6 bases short, with 14 bases between.

This clonotype has only a few counts. The gene calls are TRBV28 and TRBJ2-3; D is ambiguous. V lost 7 bases, J lost 6 bases, and 8 bases lay in between. The CDR3 is 11 residues long. Germline V gives CDR1 MDHEN, CDR2 SYDVKM. CDR3 region: CASTGLDTQYF. The CDR3, as DNA: TGTGCCAGCACGGGCCTGGATACGCAGTATTTT.

The CDR3 loop reads CASSWETSGANVLTF. The CDR3 DNA follows: TGTGCCAGCAGTTGGGAGACCTCTGGGGCCAACGTCCTGACTTTC. J is TRBJ2-6 and V is TRBV28; weak D call: TRBD2 (5 bases). The CDR3 spans 15 residues. V lost 4 bases, J lost 0 bases, and 7 bases lay in between. Germline V gives CDR1 MDHEN, CDR2 SYDVKM.

This chain connects TRBV11-3 to TRBJ1-2; perhaps TRBD1 as D (6 bases). The CDR3 length is 14 residues. Deletions cut 5 bases from V and 8 bases from J, with 18 bases between. Germline V gene data show CDR1 as SGHNT and CDR2 as YENEEA. CDR3 protein: CASSPGGGMSGYTF. DNA for the CDR3: TGTGCCAGCAGCCCTGGAGGGGGTATGAGCGGCTACACCTTC.

Note on this clonotype: A junction boundary mismatches the germline segment, possibly from a read error. The genes are TRBV7-9 and TRBJ2-7; possibly TRBD1 for D (6 bases). CDR1 is SEHNR and CDR2 is FQNEAQ in the germline V gene (reference sequence). The CDR3 contains 12 residues. CDR3 sequence reads: CANSEDSLEQYF. Here the CDR3 DNA reads TGTGCCAACAGCGAGGACAGCCTCGAGCAGTACTTC.

This rearrangement joins TRBV20-1 to TRBJ2-3; 9 nucleotides agree with TRBD2. Trimming removed 5 bases from V and 4 bases from J; junction bases left unmatched: 10. CDR1 is DFQATT and CDR2 is SNEGSKA in the germline V gene (reference sequence). The CDR3 totals 15 residues. CDR3 sequence (DNA): TGCAGTGCTCCACTGACTAGCGGAAACCCAGATACGCAGTATTTT. Its translation: CSAPLTSGNPDTQYF.